Listed below are T cell receptor beta chains from one sample, sequenced in a study of cytomegalovirus exposure and HLA in healthy donors. Assay: immunoSEQ multiplex PCR; the TCRdb copy retains only in-frame clones and omits some. In the table there are about 150,000 clones, about four fifths of which are singletons. The sample taken for sequencing was PBMCs. The receptors here all came from a man between 50 and 59 years old in good health and CMV-seropositive. Both conserved end residues are part of each CDR3. Size is omitted from some rows. Given values are once, few, many or a class for expanded clones.

J,V,size,CDR3
TRBJ1-5,TRBV28,few,CASSLVTATNQPQHF
TRBJ2-7,TRBV28,.,CASSLFPQREGPYEQYF
.,TRBV2,.,CASSEDGLAGGNSYEQYF
TRBJ2-3,TRBV15,.,CATSRDWAIVTDTQYF
TRBJ2-7,TRBV7-6,.,CASSPDDRGSEQYF
TRBJ2-3,TRBV7-9,few,CASSFGTSSDTQYF
TRBJ1-1,TRBV19,once,CASNRQGDTEAFF
TRBJ2-1,TRBV5-1,.,CASSLVGRVKEQFF
TRBJ1-1,TRBV9,.,CASSVFTGAEANTEAFF
TRBJ2-7,TRBV10-3,.,CAISDSGRPYEQYF
TRBJ1-6,TRBV7-2,few,CASSPRDRGLNSPLHF
TRBJ1-1,TRBV2,.,CASTGVWKTTEAFF
TRBJ1-3,TRBV5-5,.,CASSLGTGSGNTIYF
TRBJ1-2,TRBV27,.,CASSSKTGGYGYTF
TRBJ1-5,TRBV28,few,CASTRTGRFNQPQHF
TRBJ2-1,TRBV27,.,CASSSGVTSEQFF
.,TRBV7-2,.,CASSGQISYEQYF
TRBJ2-3,TRBV7-9,.,CASSRLASTDTQYF
TRBJ2-1,TRBV7-3,few,CASSFLAGGDGEQFF
TRBJ1-2,TRBV28,.,CASSLYGREYGYTF
TRBJ2-3,TRBV5-1,.,CASSGGPGLAGGRADTQYF
TRBJ2-1,TRBV5-5,.,CASSLRLAGINEQFF
TRBJ2-7,TRBV11-1,.,CASSLNTPYEQYF
TRBJ2-7,TRBV28,.,CASRTLTYEQYF
TRBJ2-7,TRBV5-5,.,CASRPGGWYEQYF
TRBJ1-1,TRBV4-1,.,CASSRQTAGETEAFF
TRBJ2-1,TRBV5-1,.,CASSLVWTGRNEQFF
TRBJ2-3,TRBV20-1,.,CSALRQDTQYF
TRBJ1-2,TRBV6-1,.,CASRVVGGSYGYTF
TRBJ2-7,TRBV7-9,.,CASSVQGFPYEQYF
TRBJ2-5,TRBV9,.,CASSPGVRVQGVSEQYF
TRBJ2-5,TRBV19,.,CASSIRISHQETQYF
TRBJ2-1,TRBV30,once,CAWRPAGGNEQFF
TRBJ2-7,TRBV30,.,CAWSVGSQTKQYF
.,TRBV28,.,CASSYGGRTYEQYF
TRBJ2-2,TRBV5-1,.,CASSSVAGASGELFF
TRBJ1-4,TRBV2,.,CASQRTELDEKLFF
TRBJ2-7,TRBV28,.,CASSFSGTTQTSGSSYEQYF
TRBJ2-4,TRBV28,.,CASSPPTSTVAKNIQYF
TRBJ2-5,TRBV7-8,.,CASSLARQGTYQETQYF
TRBJ2-5,TRBV28,.,CASSGDSRAAQYF
TRBJ2-5,TRBV9,.,CASSVGYLGAQETQYF
TRBJ2-1,TRBV19,.,CASSIETSGSTQFF
TRBJ2-3,TRBV28,.,CASNRMAADTQYF
TRBJ2-1,TRBV9,few,CASSVVGDSHNEQFF